Listed here are 32 T cell receptor beta chains from one sample, sequenced in a study of identical twins. MiXCR was run by TCRdb on the 5' RACE reads, yielding one entry per CDR3 protein. This table has hundreds of thousands of distinct CDR3 sequences, roughly 12% appearing once. These records were also assigned to another study, of yellow fever vaccine responses in identical twins.

Sequencing was performed on CD8+ T cells sorted from blood. These receptors originate from a woman between 18 and 30 years old in good health.

The chain joins TRBV12-3 or TRBV12-4 to TRBJ1-5; D ambiguous. Trimming shortened V by 7 bases and J by 2 bases, and 12 bases separated the two germline ends. The CDR3 sequence is 14 residues long. CDR3 amino acids: CASTMTEGNQPQHF. The CDR3 nucleotides read TGTGCCAGCACCATGACGGAGGGCAATCAGCCCCAGCATTTT.

The CDR3 loop is CASSSIPRDYILQYF. In DNA form, the CDR3 reads TGTGCCAGCAGCTCGATCCCCCGGGACTACATCCTCCAGTACTTC. The chain has TRBV7-6 and TRBJ2-5; TRBD2 matches 7 bases. V gave up 4 bases and J gave up 10 bases; unmatched junction bases: 15. This CDR3 is 15 amino acids long. Germline CDR1 SGHVS, CDR2 FNYEAQ.

This clonotype was seen at least ten times. The chain recombines TRBV20-1 with TRBJ1-1; tentative D call: TRBD1 (5 bases). The CDR3 has 12 amino acids. Trimming removed 6 bases at V and 3 bases at J, with 11 bases between. Per germline, CDR1 DFQATT and CDR2 SNEGSKA (reference sequence). CDR3 sequence: CSAPQGDTEAFF. CDR3 DNA sequence: TGCAGTGCCCCCCAAGGGGACACTGAAGCTTTCTTT.

This clonotype has a handful of counts. The chain couples TRBV20-1 to TRBJ2-7; tentatively, D is TRBD2 (6 bases). The CDR3 loop spans 17 amino acids. V lost 6 bases and J 5 bases, leaving 29 bases between the germline ends. From germline, CDR1 is DFQATT and CDR2 SNEGSKA (reference sequence). In DNA form, the CDR3 reads TGCAGTGCCTTCACATCGCCGGGACTCCCCCAGAATCACGAGCAGTACGTC. Encoded protein: CSAFTSPGLPQNHEQYV.

This clonotype was observed a handful of times. This chain connects TRBV2 to TRBJ2-5; D assignment may be TRBD1 or TRBD2 (5 bases each). Germline loops: CDR1 SNHLY, CDR2 FYNNEI. V dropped 4 bases and J dropped 1 base, with 7 bases sitting between them. The CDR3 has 13 residues. The CDR3 bases are TGTGCCAGCAGTGGTGGGGGCCAAGAGACCCAGTACTTC. Encoded protein: CASSGGGQETQYF.

Many counts were recorded for this clonotype. V gene TRBV3-1 combines with J gene TRBJ2-1; D assignment may be TRBD1 or TRBD2 (5 bases each). Germline V gene sequence: CDR1 LGHDT, CDR2 YNNKEL (reference sequence). This CDR3 contains 17 residues. Trimming removed 2 bases from V and 3 bases from J, with 17 bases in between. CDR3: CASSQRTLGTDYNEQFF. CDR3 bases: TGTGCCAGCAGCCAAAGGACCCTCGGGACGGACTACAATGAGCAGTTCTTC.

The chain uses TRBV3-1 and TRBJ2-7; D gene unclear. V shed 0 bases and J shed 2 bases, with 11 bases lying between them. The CDR3 length is 15 residues. CDR1 and CDR2 (germline): LGHDT, YNNKEL (reference sequence). The CDR3 nucleotides are TGTGCCAGCAGCCAAGACAACTCCCCCCCCTACGAGCAGTACTTC. Protein: CASSQDNSPPYEQYF.

The sample holds a few counts of this clonotype. The V call is TRBV20-1, the J call TRBJ2-1; 11 nucleotides agree with TRBD2. The CDR3 contains 15 residues. Germline V gives CDR1 DFQATT, CDR2 SNEGSKA (reference sequence). With 3 bases clipped from V and 7 bases from J, the junction kept 8 bases outside the gene matches. CDR3 sequence (DNA): TGCAGTGCTAGCGAACTAGCGGGAGCTTTAAATGAGCAGTTCTTC. It encodes CSASELAGALNEQFF.

V and J are TRBV27 and TRBJ2-7, with D maybe TRBD2 (7 bases). Trimming shortened V by 11 bases and J by 6 bases, and 14 bases separated the two germline ends. The CDR3 loop spans 11 amino acids. Germline CDR1 is MNHEY and CDR2 is SMNVEV (reference sequence). The CDR3 loop is CAVGGGLEQYF. The DNA for the CDR3 is TGTGCCGTGGGGGGGGGGCTCGAGCAGTACTTC.

The rearrangement uses TRBV10-3 and TRBJ2-1; TRBD2 agrees at 9 bases. V lost 4 bases, J lost 2 bases, and 12 bases stayed unmatched. CDR3 length: 18 amino acids. CDR1 and CDR2 from the germline V gene are ENHRY and SYGVKD. The CDR3, as DNA: TGTGCCATCAGTGTGGGTAGCGGGAGAAAGGTAACCTACAATGAGCAGTTCTTC. As protein: CAISVGSGRKVTYNEQFF.

The J gene is TRBJ2-2, the V gene TRBV9; 7 nucleotides line up with TRBD1. The CDR3 is 15 amino acids. Germline trimming cut 0 bases from V and 4 bases from J; bases unmatched to any gene: 3. CDR1 and CDR2 from the germline V gene are SGDLS and YYNGEE. CDR3 loop: CASSVGGGGTGELFF. CDR3 coding DNA: TGTGCCAGCAGCGTAGGAGGGGGCGGCACCGGGGAGCTGTTTTTT.

This clonotype has a handful of counts. The rearrangement joins TRBV28 to TRBJ2-3; TRBD1 aligns across 8 bases. V lost 4 bases and J lost 2; bases outside the gene matches: 14. The V gene's germline CDR1 is MDHEN and CDR2 SYDVKM. The CDR3 contains 18 residues. CDR3 sequence (DNA): TGTGCCAGCAGTTCGCCTCGCCGGGACAGGTTCGTCACAGATACGCAGTATTTT. It translates to CASSSPRRDRFVTDTQYF.

This clonotype was picked up many times. The chain has TRBV29-1 and TRBJ2-1; 13 bases fit TRBD2. The length of the CDR3 is 17 residues. With V trimmed by 5 bases and J by 3 bases, 10 bases remained unmatched. CDR1 and CDR2 (germline): SQVTM, ANQGSEA. CDR3 DNA sequence: TGCAGCGTTACTGGACTAGCGGGAGACACTAACTACAATGAGCAGTTCTTC. Its protein is CSVTGLAGDTNYNEQFF.

This clonotype showed up many times. The J gene is TRBJ1-4, the V gene TRBV20-1; 9 bases fit TRBD1. Per germline, CDR1 DFQATT and CDR2 SNEGSKA (reference sequence). This CDR3 comprises 13 residues. Trimming cost V 5 bases and J 5 bases; bases outside gene matches: 3. CDR3 in DNA: TGCAGTGCTTCCGGGACAGGGAATGAAAAACTGTTTTTT. Protein sequence: CSASGTGNEKLFF.

There are a few counts of this clonotype. The chain is built from TRBV7-3 and TRBJ2-1; D is perhaps TRBD2 (5 bases). Per the germline V gene, CDR1 is SGHTA and CDR2 is FQGTGA. The CDR3 spans 15 residues. V was cut by 3 bases and J by 4 bases, with 13 bases left in between. The CDR3 bases are TGTGCCAGCAGCTTCGGGTTGGGAGTTTACAATGAGCAGTTCTTC. Protein product: CASSFGLGVYNEQFF.

This clonotype was detected a few times. The J gene is TRBJ2-6, the V gene TRBV12-3 or TRBV12-4; 7 bases align to TRBD1. The CDR3 loop spans 17 amino acids. J lost 3 bases, V lost 4 bases, and 9 bases had no gene match. CDR3 residues: CASSSRDSLSGANVLTF. The CDR3 bases are TGTGCCAGCAGTTCCCGGGACAGCCTCAGTGGGGCCAACGTCCTGACTTTC.

The chain couples TRBV12-3 or TRBV12-4 to TRBJ2-3; D call uncertain. V lost 4 bases and J 2 bases, leaving 13 bases between the germline ends. The CDR3 extends over 15 amino acids. CDR3 DNA: TGTGCCAGCAGTTCCTCGGACGCTGACACAGATACGCAGTATTTT. Translated, it gives CASSSSDADTDTQYF.

V usage is TRBV7-6 and J usage is TRBJ2-1; D is possibly TRBD1 (6 bases). CDR1 and CDR2 from the germline V gene are SGHVS and FNYEAQ. CDR3 length: 17 amino acids. Trimming took off 5 bases at V and 3 bases at J, with 20 bases between the two ends. The CDR3 protein is CASSPAPGQINYNEQFF. In DNA form, the CDR3 reads TGTGCCAGCAGCCCGGCCCCCGGACAGATTAACTACAATGAGCAGTTCTTC.

In this sample, this clonotype turned up a few times. This chain uses TRBV7-7 with TRBJ2-2, with TRBD1 as a possible D gene (5 bases). The V end lost 2 bases, the J end lost 8 bases, and 9 bases lay between the germline ends. CDR1 is SSHAT and CDR2 is FNYEAQ in the germline V gene (reference sequence). The CDR3 totals 13 residues. Here the CDR3 DNA reads TGTGCCAGCAGCTTACAGGGCGGTGGGGAGCTGTTTTTT. Its translation is CASSLQGGGELFF. The complete variable domain, with remaining parts taken from reference TRBV7-7 and TRBJ2-2, reads GAGVSQSPRYKVTKRGQDVTLRCDPISSHATLYWYQQALGQGPEFLTYFNYEAQPDKSGLPSDRFSAERPEGSISTLTIQRTEQRDSAMYRCASSLQGGGELFFGEGSRLTVL.

This chain links TRBV6-5 with TRBJ2-7; D possibly corresponds to TRBD1 (6 bases). Germline loops: CDR1 MNHEY, CDR2 SVGAGI. There are 14 residues in the CDR3. The V and J ends lost 0 bases and 2 bases respectively, with 8 bases between them. CDR3 sequence: CASSYSTGPYEQYF. CDR3 in DNA: TGTGCCAGCAGTTACTCGACAGGCCCCTACGAGCAGTACTTC.

This clonotype occurred a few times. V and J are TRBV20-1 and TRBJ1-1, with D tentatively TRBD1 (5 bases). V was cut by 0 bases and J by 3 bases, with 14 bases left in between. The germline gives CDR1 DFQATT, CDR2 SNEGSKA (reference sequence). The CDR3 spans 15 residues. CDR3 region: CSARDVGLSDTEAFF. The CDR3 region has the DNA TGCAGTGCTAGAGACGTGGGGCTATCTGACACTGAAGCTTTCTTT.

This clonotype was picked up a small number of times. The chain has TRBV7-9 and TRBJ1-6, with D hard to call. The CDR3 is made up of 15 amino acids. Trimming shortened V by 6 bases and J by 0 bases, and 9 bases separated the two germline ends. Germline lookup yields CDR1 SEHNR and CDR2 FQNEAQ (reference sequence). The chain's CDR3 is CASSYFRSYNSPLHF. DNA of the CDR3: TGTGCCAGCAGTTACTTTCGCTCCTATAATTCACCCCTCCACTTT.

This clonotype occurred a few times. The chain couples TRBV29-1 to TRBJ2-7; 7 bases are a match to TRBD1. The junction had 11 bases not matched to a gene; V was cut back by 0 bases and J by 6 bases. Looked up from germline, CDR1 is SQVTM and CDR2 is ANQGSEA. This CDR3 is built from 15 residues. The CDR3 nucleotides read TGCAGCGTTGAAGATCTTCGAGACAGGGTGGGCGAGCAGTACTTC. It yields the protein CSVEDLRDRVGEQYF.

This clonotype appeared many times. This chain links TRBV20-1 with TRBJ2-1, with TRBD2 matching over 9 bases. CDR3 length: 17 amino acids. With 0 bases clipped from V and 5 bases from J, the junction kept 11 bases outside the gene matches. Looked up from germline, CDR1 is DFQATT and CDR2 is SNEGSKA (reference sequence). This CDR3 reads CSARDPTRVAGDNEQFF. In DNA, the CDR3 is TGCAGTGCTAGAGACCCCACTCGGGTAGCGGGAGACAATGAGCAGTTCTTC.

The chain is built from TRBV5-1 and TRBJ2-7, with D hard to call. V was trimmed by 1 base and J by 0 bases, leaving 17 bases between them. CDR3 size: 17 residues. From germline, CDR1 is SGHRS and CDR2 YFSETQ. CDR3 bases: TGCGCCAGCAGCTTGAATCCGAGGCTCTACAGCTCCTACGAGCAGTACTTC. Amino acids: CASSLNPRLYSSYEQYF.

The chain links TRBV20-1 to TRBJ1-3; D unclear. V lost 3 bases and J lost 1, with 16 bases in between. The germline V gene encodes CDR1 DFQATT and CDR2 SNEGSKA (reference sequence). The CDR3 consists of 16 residues. CDR3 nucleotides: TGCAGTGCTAGCCACCCAGATGATTCTTCTGGAAACACCATATATTTT. Residues: CSASHPDDSSGNTIYF.

This clonotype was picked up a small number of times. The J gene is TRBJ2-2, the V gene TRBV15; D not resolved. CDR1 is LNHNV, CDR2 YYDKDF, per germline (reference sequence). Trimming left V 3 bases short and J 3 bases short, with 8 bases between. The CDR3 is 14 residues long. CDR3 loop: CATSSLKYTGELFF. For the CDR3, the DNA is TGTGCCACCAGCAGCTTAAAATACACCGGGGAGCTGTTTTTT.

This sequence joins TRBV7-9 and TRBJ2-3; a possible D gene is TRBD2 (6 bases). The CDR3 covers 12 residues. Trimming cost V 5 bases and J 9 bases, with 12 bases left between them. The germline V gene encodes CDR1 SEHNR and CDR2 FQNEAQ (reference sequence). CDR3 nucleotide sequence: TGTGCCAGCAGCGGGACTGTACTAACGCAGTATTTT. Its translation is CASSGTVLTQYF.

Only a few counts were recorded for this clonotype. The chain employs TRBV20-1 and TRBJ2-1; 8 nucleotides match TRBD2. Germline loops: CDR1 DFQATT, CDR2 SNEGSKA (reference sequence). V lost 2 bases and J lost 8; bases outside the gene matches: 14. The CDR3 extends over 16 amino acids. The CDR3 sequence is CSARLGGGPTIDEQFF. The CDR3 bases are TGCAGTGCTAGATTGGGCGGGGGGCCGACTATTGATGAGCAGTTCTTC.

This clonotype occurred a few times. The chain combines TRBV27 with TRBJ2-3, with D perhaps matching TRBD1 (5 bases). The CDR3 extends over 15 amino acids. Deletions cut 4 bases from V and 1 base from J, with 12 bases between. Germline CDR1 reads MNHEY; CDR2 reads SMNVEV (reference sequence). DNA of the CDR3: TGTGCCAGCAGTTCCCAGGGATTACGCACAGATACGCAGTATTTT. As protein: CASSSQGLRTDTQYF.

This clonotype was detected a few times. V and J are TRBV7-8 and TRBJ2-2; 7 bases are shared with TRBD1. The CDR3 is 14 residues long. With 4 bases clipped from V and 4 bases from J, the junction kept 3 bases outside the gene matches. CDR1 SGHVS and CDR2 FQNEAQ come from the germline V gene. CDR3 bases: TGTGCCAGCAGCTACAGGGGAACCACCGGGGAGCTGTTTTTT. Translating it yields CASSYRGTTGELFF.

This clonotype occurred a few times. V and J are TRBV29-1 and TRBJ1-1; D not resolved. CDR1 is SQVTM, CDR2 ANQGSEA, per germline. The CDR3 has 13 amino acids. V was pared by 1 base and J by 0 bases, with 6 bases between. CDR3 nucleotides: TGCAGCGTTGAAGGGGTAATGAACACTGAAGCTTTCTTT. Translation: CSVEGVMNTEAFF.